These 15 T cell receptor beta chains share one sample of origin, sequenced in a study of blood T cell repertoires in COVID-19. TCRdb's table, derived via immunoSEQ multiplex PCR, lists solely in-frame clones and lacks some. The data show 470,000 or so clones, roughly 85% seen once. What was sequenced was PBMCs or T cells enriched from blood (not recorded which). These TCRs come from a woman aged 18-29 years with acute COVID-19.

The chain joins TRBV6-5 to TRBJ1-6; D unresolved. V shed 0 bases and J shed 8 bases, with 14 bases lying between them. In germline, CDR1 is MNHEY, CDR2 SVGAGI. This CDR3 comprises 16 residues. The CDR3 sequence is CASSYSRPVVDSPLHF. The CDR3 nucleotides are TGTGCCAGCAGTTACTCGAGGCCGGTCGTGGATTCACCCCTCCACTTT.

The chain employs TRBV6-5 and TRBJ1-1; D might be TRBD1 (6 bases). Trimming stripped 2 bases from V and 0 bases from J, with 10 bases between. The length of the CDR3 is 15 residues. Germline CDR1 MNHEY, CDR2 SVGAGI. DNA of the CDR3: TGTGCCAGCAGTTACGGTACAGGGATGAACACTGAAGCTTTCTTT. Translating it yields CASSYGTGMNTEAFF.

The chain carries TRBV5-1 and TRBJ1-3; possibly TRBD1 for D (5 bases). The CDR3 is 14 amino acids. Looked up from germline, CDR1 is SGHRS and CDR2 is YFSETQ. Trimming stripped 2 bases from V and 1 base from J, with 7 bases between. The CDR3 DNA is TGCGCCAGCAGCTTCGACAGATCTGGAAACACCATATATTTT. Its protein product is CASSFDRSGNTIYF.

The V and J genes are TRBV11-2 and TRBJ1-1, with TRBD1 matching 9 bases. Losses at the gene ends were 4 bases for V and 5 bases for J; bases not matched to a gene: 5. Germline V gives CDR1 SGHAT, CDR2 FQNNGV. This CDR3 contains 14 residues. The CDR3 loop reads CASSSGQGSTEAFF. The CDR3 coding sequence is TGTGCCAGCAGCTCGGGACAGGGCTCTACTGAAGCTTTCTTT.

V usage is TRBV21-1 and J usage is TRBJ1-5; the table names TRBD1, a call not compared with the DNA. TRBV21-1 is an annotated pseudogene. The CDR3 spans 13 residues. Here the CDR3 DNA reads TGTGCCAACACAGGGGTGGCAAATCAGCCCCAGCATTTT. Amino acids: CANTGVANQPQHF.

The chain uses TRBV18 and TRBJ2-5; the match to TRBD2 covers 7 bases. Germline CDR1 and CDR2: KGHSH and LQKENI. With V trimmed by 0 bases and J by 5 bases, 12 bases remained unmatched. This CDR3 has 17 residues. Written as DNA, the CDR3 is TGTGCCAGCTCACCACCCGATCGGGAGGAGGTTTGGGAGACCCAGTACTTC. Its translation is CASSPPDREEVWETQYF.

The chain has TRBV10-1 and TRBJ2-7; D may be TRBD1 (6 bases). Germline V gene sequence: CDR1 WNHNN, CDR2 SYGVQD (reference sequence). This CDR3 contains 14 residues. Trimming shortened V by 2 bases and J by 5 bases, and 13 bases separated the two germline ends. The CDR3 DNA is TGCGCCAGCAGTGAGGACAGGCTCGACCACGAGCAGTACTTC. Translation gives CASSEDRLDHEQYF.

This chain connects TRBV19 to TRBJ2-3; D is possibly TRBD1 (5 bases). This CDR3 comprises 10 residues. Trimming left V 10 bases short and J 5 bases short, with 7 bases between. Germline V gives CDR1 LNHDA, CDR2 SQIVND (reference sequence). CDR3 sequence: CATQGDTQYF. CDR3 nucleotide sequence: TGTGCCACCCAGGGAGATACGCAGTATTTT.

This clone was observed many times. The J gene is TRBJ1-5, the V gene TRBV28; 8 bases agree with TRBD1. The CDR3 contains 13 residues. V gave up 8 bases and J gave up 4 bases; unmatched junction bases: 4. Germline V lookup: CDR1 MDHEN, CDR2 SYDVKM. DNA of the CDR3: TGTGCCAGCCAATACAGGGGGAATCAGCCCCAGCATTTT. This sequence encodes CASQYRGNQPQHF.

V gene TRBV28 combines with J gene TRBJ2-7; possibly TRBD2 for D (6 bases). Germline lookup yields CDR1 MDHEN and CDR2 SYDVKM. This CDR3 spans 13 amino acids. The V end was cut by 9 bases, the J end by 4 bases, with 16 bases between. Here the CDR3 reads CASSGGVAYEQYF. The CDR3, as DNA: TGTGCCAGTTCCGGAGGGGTAGCTTACGAGCAGTACTTC.

V is TRBV7-2 and J is TRBJ1-5; the D gene is possibly TRBD1 (6 bases). Germline CDR1 is SGHTA and CDR2 is FQGNSA. The V end lost 6 bases, the J end lost 3 bases, and 12 bases lay between the germline ends. This CDR3 contains 14 residues. The DNA of the CDR3 is TGTGCCAGCAGTCCGGGACAAGCCAATCAGCCCCAGCATTTT. It codes for CASSPGQANQPQHF.

Only a few counts were recorded for this clone. This chain links TRBV6-2 or TRBV6-3 with TRBJ2-7; D possibly corresponds to TRBD1 (6 bases). This CDR3 spans 12 amino acids. The V end was cut by 5 bases, the J end by 3 bases, with 8 bases between. The germline V gene encodes CDR1 MNHEY and CDR2 SVGEGT. The CDR3 sequence is CASSTGIYEQYF. The CDR3 bases are TGTGCCAGCAGTACAGGGATCTACGAGCAGTACTTC.

The chain combines TRBV6-5 with TRBJ2-5; possibly TRBD2 for D (6 bases). Germline CDR1 MNHEY, CDR2 SVGAGI. This CDR3 is built from 11 residues. Deletions cut 6 bases from V and 7 bases from J, with 9 bases between. The CDR3 nucleotides are TGTGCCAGCAGCGAGGGAGGGACCCAGTACTTC. This translates into CASSEGGTQYF.

This clone was observed a single time. The chain links TRBV15 to TRBJ1-4; the D gene is possibly TRBD1 (5 bases). Trimming stripped 0 bases from V and 8 bases from J, with 16 bases between. CDR3 length equals 16 residues. Germline CDR1 reads LNHNV; CDR2 reads YYDKDF (reference sequence). CDR3 sequence (DNA): TGTGCCACCAGCAGAGATTCAGGGCGGAAGGGGGAAAAACTGTTTTTT. Protein sequence: CATSRDSGRKGEKLFF. The full variable domain, in which reference TRBV15 and TRBJ1-4 provide the parts outside the CDR3, is DAMVIQNPRYQVTQFGKPVTLSCSQTLNHNVMYWYQQKSSQAPKLLFHYYDKDFNNEADTPDNFQSRRPNTSFCFLDIRSPGLGDTAMYLCATSRDSGRKGEKLFFGSGTQLSVL.

The rearrangement links TRBV9 to TRBJ1-2; TRBD1 agrees at 7 bases. The CDR3 covers 14 residues. V lost 3 bases to trimming and J lost 2 bases; unmatched junction nucleotides: 4. Germline CDR1 SGDLS, CDR2 YYNGEE. This CDR3 reads CASSEGQKNYGYTF. The CDR3 DNA is TGTGCCAGCAGCGAGGGACAGAAGAACTATGGCTACACCTTC.